This TCR beta chain was obtained from a study of T-cell reconstitution after alpha-beta-depleted transplantation in children. This clonotype was observed many times. Unique molecular identifiers were used in preparing the TCRbeta library. TCRdb independently ran MiXCR on the PCR reads; one entry per CDR3 protein. Of about 500,000 distinct CDR3 sequences listed, less than 35% are singletons. The receptor's source is a human donor who donated a stem cell graft to a child with aplastic anemia. The input for sequencing was PBMCs from the stem cell graft donor, taken from the stem cell graft.

In DNA, the CDR3 is TGCAGCGTTGTGGGCACGTATGGCTACACCTTC. It encodes CSVVGTYGYTF. The chain is built from TRBV29-1 and TRBJ1-2, with unresolved D. CDR3 size: 11 residues. Trimming shortened V by 4 bases and J by 5 bases, and 8 bases separated the two germline ends. Germline values: CDR1 SQVTM, CDR2 ANQGSEA.